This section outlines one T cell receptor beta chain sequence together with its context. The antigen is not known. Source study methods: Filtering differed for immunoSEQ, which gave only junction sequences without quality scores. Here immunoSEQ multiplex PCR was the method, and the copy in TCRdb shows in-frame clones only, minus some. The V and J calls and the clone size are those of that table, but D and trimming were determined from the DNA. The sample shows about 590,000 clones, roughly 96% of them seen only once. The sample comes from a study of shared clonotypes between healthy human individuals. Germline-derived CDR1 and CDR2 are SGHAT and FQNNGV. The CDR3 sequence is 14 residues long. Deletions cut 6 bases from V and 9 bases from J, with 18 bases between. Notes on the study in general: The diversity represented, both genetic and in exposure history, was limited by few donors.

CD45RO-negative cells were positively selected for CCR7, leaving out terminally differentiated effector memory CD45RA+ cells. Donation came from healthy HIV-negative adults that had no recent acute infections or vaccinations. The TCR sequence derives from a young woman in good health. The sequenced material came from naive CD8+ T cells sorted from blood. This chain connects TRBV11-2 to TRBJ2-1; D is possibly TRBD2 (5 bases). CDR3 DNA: TGTGCCAGCAGGACGTTTGGCGGAGGTGGTGAGCAGTTCTTC. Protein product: CASRTFGGGGEQFF.